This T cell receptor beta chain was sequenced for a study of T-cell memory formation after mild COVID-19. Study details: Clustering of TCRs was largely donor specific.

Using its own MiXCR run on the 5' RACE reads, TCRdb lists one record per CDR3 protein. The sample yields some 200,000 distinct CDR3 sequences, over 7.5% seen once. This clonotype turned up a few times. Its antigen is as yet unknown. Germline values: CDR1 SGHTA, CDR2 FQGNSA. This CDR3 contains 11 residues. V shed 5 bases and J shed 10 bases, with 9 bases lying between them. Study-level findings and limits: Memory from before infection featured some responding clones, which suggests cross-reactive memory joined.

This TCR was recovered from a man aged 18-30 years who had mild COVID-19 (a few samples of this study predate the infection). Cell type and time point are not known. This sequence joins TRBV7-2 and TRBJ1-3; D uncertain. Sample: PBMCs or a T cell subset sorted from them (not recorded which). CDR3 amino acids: CASSTGLTIYF. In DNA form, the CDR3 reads TGTGCCAGCAGCACGGGTTTGACCATATATTTT.